This TCR beta chain was recorded in a study of blood T cell repertoires in COVID-19. Study-wide context: Some COVID-19 samples were acute and others convalescent; all came from the United States, Italy and Spain. The cDNA or gDNA used as material had been derived from T cells, B-cell-depleted T cells, or PBMCs.

In the original processing: Estimation of nucleated cell counts was performed using reference gene primer amplification. Measured with immunoSEQ multiplex PCR; TCRdb has only the in-frame clones, and not every one. From that table come the V and J calls and clone size; the DNA was used to work out D and trimming. The table includes tens of thousands of clones, 90% detected once. V shed 4 bases and J 1 base; nucleotides not matched to a gene: 2. CDR1 is SGHNT and CDR2 is YYREEE in the germline V gene (reference sequence). The CDR3 runs to 15 residues. The chain has TRBV5-4 and TRBJ2-1; 10 bases line up with TRBD1. The sample comprised peripheral blood. This clonotype originated in a woman of 80 years or more with active or convalescent COVID-19. Written as DNA, the CDR3 is TGTGCCAGCAGCCAGGACAGGGGGTCCTACAATGAGCAGTTCTTC. This sequence encodes CASSQDRGSYNEQFF.